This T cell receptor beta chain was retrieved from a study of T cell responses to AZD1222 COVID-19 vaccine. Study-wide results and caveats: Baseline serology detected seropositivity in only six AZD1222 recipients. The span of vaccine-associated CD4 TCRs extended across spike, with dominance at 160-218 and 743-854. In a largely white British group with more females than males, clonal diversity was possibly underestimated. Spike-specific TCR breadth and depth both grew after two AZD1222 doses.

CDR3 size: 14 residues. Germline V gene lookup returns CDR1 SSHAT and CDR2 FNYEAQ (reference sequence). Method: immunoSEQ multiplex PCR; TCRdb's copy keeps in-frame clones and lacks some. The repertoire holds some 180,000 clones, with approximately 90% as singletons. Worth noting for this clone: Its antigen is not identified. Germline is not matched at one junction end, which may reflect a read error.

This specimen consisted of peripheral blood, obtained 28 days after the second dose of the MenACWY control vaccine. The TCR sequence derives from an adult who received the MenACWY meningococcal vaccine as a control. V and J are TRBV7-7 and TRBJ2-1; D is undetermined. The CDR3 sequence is CASSSSFPGDEQFF. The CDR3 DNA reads TGTGCTAGCAGCTCCTCCTTCCCTGGGGATGAGCAGTTCTTC.